This T cell receptor (beta chain) was sequenced for a study of cytomegalovirus exposure and HLA in healthy donors. In the PCR, 60 Vbeta and 13 Jbeta primers were used. Here immunoSEQ multiplex PCR was the method, and the copy in TCRdb shows in-frame clones only, minus some. Among 35,000 to 55,000 clones, over 60% were seen once, and the ten largest hold 3.4%. This clone was seen only once. Antigen unknown. Broader study findings: The later analysis indicated that the majority of CMV-associated TCR beta chains appeared HLA-restricted. Later analysis identified several of the most significant clusters that appeared linked to common viral pathogens. The study reported that TCR beta sequences accurately predicted HLA-A and HLA-B alleles in most subjects.

What was sequenced was PBMCs. The clonotype comes from a woman between 25 and 40 years old in good health and CMV-seronegative.

The CDR3 nucleotides read TGTGCCTGGTATCCGCCGGGGTCTAGCACAGATACGCAGTATTTT. Translating it yields CAWYPPGSSTDTQYF. The J gene is TRBJ2-3, the V gene TRBV30; tentatively, D is TRBD2 (5 bases). The CDR3 covers 15 residues. CDR1 and CDR2 from the germline V gene are GTSNPN and SVGIG (reference sequence). Deletions cut 5 bases from V and 0 bases from J, with 15 bases between.